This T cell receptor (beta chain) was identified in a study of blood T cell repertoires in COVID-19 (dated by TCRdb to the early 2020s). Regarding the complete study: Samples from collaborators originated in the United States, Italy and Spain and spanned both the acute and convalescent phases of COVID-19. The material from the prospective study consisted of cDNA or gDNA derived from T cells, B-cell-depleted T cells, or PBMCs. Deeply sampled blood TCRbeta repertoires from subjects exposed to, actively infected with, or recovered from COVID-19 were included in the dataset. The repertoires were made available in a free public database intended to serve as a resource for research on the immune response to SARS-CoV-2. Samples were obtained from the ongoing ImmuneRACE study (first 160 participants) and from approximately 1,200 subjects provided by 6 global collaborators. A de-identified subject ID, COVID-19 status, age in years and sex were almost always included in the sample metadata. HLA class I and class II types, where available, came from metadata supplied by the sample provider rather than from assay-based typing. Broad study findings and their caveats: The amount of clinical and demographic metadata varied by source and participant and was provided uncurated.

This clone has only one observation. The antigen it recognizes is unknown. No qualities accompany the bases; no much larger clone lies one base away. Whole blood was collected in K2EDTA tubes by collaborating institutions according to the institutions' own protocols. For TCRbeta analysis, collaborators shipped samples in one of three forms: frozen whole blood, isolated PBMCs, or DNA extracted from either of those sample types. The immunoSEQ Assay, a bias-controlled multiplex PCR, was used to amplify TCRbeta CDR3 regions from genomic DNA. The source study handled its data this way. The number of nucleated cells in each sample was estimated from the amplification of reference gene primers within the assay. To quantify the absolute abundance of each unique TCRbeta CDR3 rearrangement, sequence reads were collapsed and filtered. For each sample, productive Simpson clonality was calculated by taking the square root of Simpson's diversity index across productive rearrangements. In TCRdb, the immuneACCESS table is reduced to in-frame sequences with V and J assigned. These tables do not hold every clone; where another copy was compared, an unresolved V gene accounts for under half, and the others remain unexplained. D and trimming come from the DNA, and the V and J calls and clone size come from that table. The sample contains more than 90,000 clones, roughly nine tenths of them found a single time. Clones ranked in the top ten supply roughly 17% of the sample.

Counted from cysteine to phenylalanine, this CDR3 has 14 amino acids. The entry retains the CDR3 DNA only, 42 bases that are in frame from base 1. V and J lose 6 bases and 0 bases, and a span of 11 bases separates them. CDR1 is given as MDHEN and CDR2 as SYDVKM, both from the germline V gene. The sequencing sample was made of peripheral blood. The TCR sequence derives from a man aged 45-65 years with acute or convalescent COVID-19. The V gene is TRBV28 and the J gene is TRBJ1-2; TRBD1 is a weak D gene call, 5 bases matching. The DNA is TGTGCCAGCAGCCGGGGGGGGTCTAACTATGGCTACACCTTC. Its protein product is CASSRGGSNYGYTF.